Below are 28 T cell receptor beta chains sequenced from a single sample in a study of quantifying T cell responses using KT2 cells. Study summary: TCR alpha and beta constant-region primers primed reverse transcription of RNA.

The cDNA 3' end received a ligated oligonucleotide with a UMI. An equimolar mix of RC1.1 and RC1.2 primed the beta chain across TRBC1 and TRBC2. TCRdb processed the UMI-ligation and nested PCR reads anew with MiXCR; each CDR3 protein has one entry. This sample has tens of thousands of distinct CDR3 sequences, with 7.3% found just once. The material sequenced was PBMCs spiked with cells of the T cell clone KT2. The origin of the receptors is a human donor.

The gene calls are TRBV30 and TRBJ2-3; unclear D gene. The ends were cut back, 0 bases at V and 3 bases at J, with 13 bases in the middle. Germline V CDR1 and CDR2: GTSNPN, SVGIG (reference sequence). The CDR3 sequence is 15 residues long. In DNA, the CDR3 is TGTGCCTGGAGTGTGGGTTTGGGTGGGACAGATACGCAGTATTTT. Encoded protein: CAWSVGLGGTDTQYF.

This clonotype appeared many times. J is TRBJ1-6 and V is TRBV20-1; no clear D gene. The germline V and J ends were trimmed by 0 bases and 0 bases, with 9 bases remaining between them. Germline values: CDR1 DFQATT, CDR2 SNEGSKA (reference sequence). The CDR3 has 16 residues. As DNA, the CDR3 is TGCAGTGCTAGAGATTCCAGGACCTCCTATAATTCACCCCTCCACTTT. Translated, it gives CSARDSRTSYNSPLHF.

This clonotype was detected many times. The genes are TRBV27 and TRBJ1-2, with 9 bases lining up with TRBD1. The trim removed 0 bases at V and 2 bases at J, leaving 7 bases unmatched. This CDR3 is 17 amino acids long. Germline V gives CDR1 MNHEY, CDR2 SMNVEV (reference sequence). The DNA for the CDR3 is TGTGCCAGCAGTTTATCACCCCACAGGGGGCTGAACTATGGCTACACCTTC. The encoded protein is CASSLSPHRGLNYGYTF.

The rearrangement uses TRBV6-1 and TRBJ1-5; 11 bases match TRBD1. The V gene end was trimmed by 2 bases and the J gene end by 5 bases; junction bases not matched to a gene: 2. The germline CDR1 and CDR2 sequences are MNHNS and SASEGT. The CDR3 has 15 residues. The CDR3 sequence is CASSELGQGDQPQHF. Here the CDR3 DNA reads TGTGCCAGCAGTGAATTGGGACAGGGGGATCAGCCCCAGCATTTT.

This clonotype was detected only a few times. DNA for the CDR3: TGTGCCAGTAGTACCGAACGGGCCTACAATGAGCAGTTCTTC. Translated, it gives CASSTERAYNEQFF. The rearrangement links TRBV19 to TRBJ2-1; the D is unclear. Germline CDR1 is LNHDA and CDR2 is SQIVND (reference sequence). The CDR3 has 14 amino acids. Trimming pared 4 bases from V and 2 bases from J, leaving 9 bases between.

The genes are TRBV7-2 and TRBJ2-5, with a possible D match to TRBD1 (6 bases). This CDR3 is 14 amino acids long. From germline, CDR1 is SGHTA and CDR2 FQGNSA. V lost 1 base, J lost 7 bases, and 13 bases lay in between. CDR3 nucleotides: TGTGCCAGCAGCTTAGGGGACACCCGAGCGACCCAGTACTTC. Encoded protein: CASSLGDTRATQYF.

The CDR3 loop is CASSLTSTGLAEQYF. CDR3 DNA sequence: TGTGCCAGCAGCTTGACTTCTACGGGACTAGCGGAGCAGTACTTC. The chain joins TRBV11-1 to TRBJ2-7; TRBD2 agrees at 10 bases. Germline CDR1 is SGHAT and CDR2 is FQDESV (reference sequence). V lost 3 bases, J lost 7 bases, and 9 bases stayed unmatched. This CDR3 comprises 15 residues.

CDR3 protein: CASRRSIGSRDEQYF. The CDR3 bases are TGTGCCAGCAGACGAAGTATTGGCAGCCGTGACGAGCAGTACTTC. V usage is TRBV27 and J usage is TRBJ2-7; D call uncertain. The CDR3 is made up of 15 amino acids. Trimming cost V 6 bases and J 5 bases, with 20 bases left between them. Per germline, CDR1 MNHEY and CDR2 SMNVEV (reference sequence).

By share, this clonotype counts as hyperexpanded (1% or more). This sequence joins TRBV27 and TRBJ1-2; 8 nucleotides match TRBD1. V shed 4 bases, J shed 8 bases, and the junction held 9 bases outside the gene matches. The CDR3 consists of 14 residues. Per the germline V gene, CDR1 is MNHEY and CDR2 is SMNVEV (reference sequence). The CDR3 sequence is CASSSGTGSKGYTF. CDR3 bases: TGTGCCAGCAGTTCCGGGACAGGTTCGAAAGGCTACACCTTC.

This clonotype is large in the sample. The V call is TRBV5-1, the J call TRBJ2-1, with 8 bases matching TRBD1. This CDR3 comprises 17 residues. Germline V gene sequence: CDR1 SGHRS, CDR2 YFSETQ. The V and J ends lost 4 bases and 10 bases, in that order; junction bases with no gene match: 19. CDR3 protein: CASSLQPQGAPSWEQFF. For the CDR3, the DNA is TGCGCCAGCAGCCTACAACCCCAGGGGGCTCCAAGCTGGGAGCAGTTCTTC.

In this sample, this clonotype turned up many times. This chain connects TRBV20-1 to TRBJ2-5; 16 positions agree with TRBD2. The CDR3 is 19 residues long. Germline V lookup: CDR1 DFQATT, CDR2 SNEGSKA (reference sequence). The V segment lost 2 bases and the J segment 2 bases; nucleotides outside the gene matches: 11. The CDR3 is CSARRLEGLAGGPQETQYF. CDR3 coding DNA: TGCAGTGCTAGAAGACTCGAGGGACTAGCGGGGGGGCCGCAAGAGACCCAGTACTTC.

This chain connects TRBV5-1 to TRBJ2-7; TRBD1 agrees at 7 bases. V trimming: 2 bases; J trimming: 3 bases; junction bases outside the gene matches: 5. Germline V gives CDR1 SGHRS, CDR2 YFSETQ. The CDR3 covers 14 residues. The CDR3 reads CASSFSQGDYEQYF. Here the CDR3 DNA reads TGCGCCAGCAGCTTTAGTCAGGGGGACTACGAGCAGTACTTC.

There are a few counts of this clonotype. This chain links TRBV29-1 with TRBJ2-7, with D perhaps TRBD1 (6 bases). The CDR3 length is 13 residues. Germline V gives CDR1 SQVTM, CDR2 ANQGSEA. Between the trimmed V and J ends, which lost 6 bases and 1 base, there was a span of 13 bases. The CDR3 reads CSVGYRDSYEQYF. In nucleotides, the CDR3 is TGCAGCGTAGGGTACAGGGATTCCTACGAGCAGTACTTC.

This clonotype was found many times. This chain connects TRBV29-1 to TRBJ1-1; possible D gene TRBD1, 6 bases. The V end lost 7 bases, the J end lost 7 bases, and 16 bases lay between the germline ends. Germline V gene sequence: CDR1 SQVTM, CDR2 ANQGSEA. The CDR3 has 12 amino acids. DNA for the CDR3: TGCAGCGCCCACGGGGGGGGCGATGAAGCTTTCTTT. Translating it yields CSAHGGGDEAFF.

This clonotype was observed many times. V gene TRBV20-1 combines with J gene TRBJ2-3, with 15 positions matching TRBD2. The CDR3 is made up of 17 amino acids. The V gene end was trimmed by 5 bases and the J gene end by 1 base; junction bases not matched to a gene: 7. Germline V gene sequence: CDR1 DFQATT, CDR2 SNEGSKA (reference sequence). This CDR3 is CSARGLAGGPGTDTQYF. The CDR3 DNA sequence: TGCAGTGCTCGTGGACTAGCGGGGGGGCCCGGCACAGATACGCAGTATTTT.

The sample holds a few counts of this clonotype. This chain links TRBV15 with TRBJ1-4, with a weak D call TRBD1 (5 bases). The V gene's germline CDR1 is LNHNV and CDR2 YYDKDF (reference sequence). V shed 5 bases and J shed 0 bases, with 10 bases lying between them. CDR3 length equals 15 residues. CDR3 DNA: TGTGCCACCAGCCGTGACAGAGCAACTAATGAAAAACTGTTTTTT. Amino acid sequence: CATSRDRATNEKLFF.

This clonotype was seen many times. The gene calls are TRBV2 and TRBJ2-5; D gene ambiguous. The germline V and J ends were trimmed by 3 bases and 2 bases, with 13 bases remaining between them. The CDR3 covers 15 residues. Germline values: CDR1 SNHLY, CDR2 FYNNEI. The CDR3 DNA reads TGTGCCAGCAGTGACCTCAGACTGGAACAAGAGACCCAGTACTTC. It encodes CASSDLRLEQETQYF.

In this sample, this clonotype turned up many times. This chain links TRBV4-2 with TRBJ1-1; a weak D match, TRBD1 (5 bases). V was shortened by 3 bases and J by 4 bases, with 15 bases between the two germline ends. The CDR3 is made up of 15 amino acids. The germline gives CDR1 LGHNA, CDR2 YNFKEQ. For the CDR3, the DNA is TGTGCCAGCAGCCATGCCTACTGGGGGGGCACTGAAGCTTTCTTT. It encodes CASSHAYWGGTEAFF.

The chain recombines TRBV7-2 with TRBJ1-4; maybe TRBD1 (5 bases). Between the trimmed V and J ends, which lost 5 bases and 5 bases, there was a span of 12 bases. Germline V lookup: CDR1 SGHTA, CDR2 FQGNSA. The CDR3 covers 14 residues. CDR3 sequence: CASSPLGPNEKLFF. CDR3 DNA: TGTGCCAGCAGCCCCCTGGGACCAAATGAAAAACTGTTTTTT. Using reference TRBV7-2 and TRBJ1-4 for the parts outside the CDR3, the full variable domain is GAGVSQSPSNKVTEKGKDVELRCDPISGHTALYWYRQSLGQGLEFLIYFQGNSAPDKSGLPSDRFSAERTGGSVSTLTIQRTQQEDSAVYLCASSPLGPNEKLFFGSGTQLSVL.

The chain combines TRBV11-2 with TRBJ2-3; unclear D gene. Germline assignment: CDR1 SGHAT and CDR2 FQNNGV. V was clipped by 1 base and J by 1 base, with 12 bases between them. The CDR3 spans 16 residues. The CDR3 sequence is CASSLGPQLGTDTQYF. DNA for the CDR3: TGTGCCAGCAGCTTAGGCCCACAACTGGGCACAGATACGCAGTATTTT. The complete variable domain, with remaining parts taken from reference TRBV11-2 and TRBJ2-3, reads EAGVAQSPRYKIIEKRQSVAFWCNPISGHATLYWYQQILGQGPKLLIQFQNNGVVDDSQLPKDRFSAERLKGVDSTLKIQPAKLEDSAVYLCASSLGPQLGTDTQYFGPGTRLTVL.

This clonotype was seen ten or more times. The rearrangement links TRBV10-3 to TRBJ2-7; D is ambiguous. V was pared by 4 bases and J by 4 bases, with 11 bases between. Germline loops: CDR1 ENHRY, CDR2 SYGVKD. CDR3 length equals 13 residues. The CDR3 loop reads CAISGFETYEQYF. In DNA, the CDR3 is TGTGCCATCAGTGGGTTCGAGACTTACGAGCAGTACTTC.

The chain joins TRBV4-1 to TRBJ2-3; weak D call: TRBD2 (6 bases). In germline, CDR1 is MGHRA, CDR2 YSYEKL. Trimming removed 1 base at V and 2 bases at J, with 19 bases between. There are 18 residues in the CDR3. The CDR3 sequence is CASSQVPRSAGNTDTQYF. CDR3 sequence (DNA): TGCGCCAGCAGCCAAGTCCCGAGGTCTGCGGGGAACACAGATACGCAGTATTTT.

The chain links TRBV24-1 to TRBJ1-4; D is possibly TRBD1 (6 bases). Trimming took 4 bases from V and 12 from J, leaving 14 bases between them. Germline CDR1 KGHDR, CDR2 SFDVKD. The CDR3 has 13 amino acids. The CDR3 spells CATSENRGGQLFF. The CDR3 nucleotides are TGTGCCACCAGTGAGAACAGAGGGGGGCAACTGTTTTTT.

This chain links TRBV2 with TRBJ1-1; D remains unclear. Trimming removed 8 bases at V and 1 base at J, with 11 bases between. Per the germline V gene, CDR1 is SNHLY and CDR2 is FYNNEI. The CDR3 loop spans 13 amino acids. CDR3 nucleotide sequence: TGTGCCAGCTTTGTCGAACAGAACACTGAAGCTTTCTTT. This codes for CASFVEQNTEAFF. The variable domain in full, with the rest retrieved from reference TRBV2 and TRBJ1-1, is EPEVTQTPSHQVTQMGQEVILRCVPISNHLYFYWYRQILGQKVEFLVSFYNNEISEKSEIFDDQFSVERPDGSNFTLKIRSTKLEDSAMYFCASFVEQNTEAFFGQGTRLTVV.

With respect to this clonotype: This may be a read error: a much more frequent sequence differs by one nucleotide. The chain recombines TRBV10-3 with TRBJ2-4; D possibly uses TRBD1 or TRBD2 (5 bases each). The CDR3 consists of 17 residues. Germline values: CDR1 ENHRY, CDR2 SYGVKD. The CDR3 reads CAMSDGDGSLAKNIQYF. CDR3 DNA sequence: TGTGCCATGAGTGACGGGGACGGAAGTCTAGCCAAAAACATTCAGTACTTC.

The chain is built from TRBV20-1 and TRBJ2-5; D unclear. Germline V CDR1 and CDR2: DFQATT, SNEGSKA (reference sequence). Trimming stripped 1 base from V and 5 bases from J, with 8 bases between. The CDR3 contains 12 residues. CDR3 DNA: TGCAGTGCTAGAGGCGGCCGGGAGACCCAGTACTTC. Translation gives CSARGGRETQYF.

This clonotype appeared many times. The rearrangement joins TRBV29-1 to TRBJ1-2, with D possibly being TRBD1 (6 bases). This CDR3 contains 13 residues. Germline V CDR1 and CDR2: SQVTM, ANQGSEA. V lost 6 bases and J lost 8, with 19 bases in between. The CDR3 here is CSVNAGGIEGYTF. CDR3 coding DNA: TGCAGCGTCAACGCGGGGGGCATCGAGGGCTACACCTTC. Complete variable domain (other parts from reference TRBV29-1 and TRBJ1-2): SAVISQKPSRDICQRGTSLTIQCQVDSQVTMMFWYRQQPGQSLTLIATANQGSEATYESGFVIDKFPISRPNLTFSTLTVSNMSPEDSSIYLCSVNAGGIEGYTFGSGTRLTVV.

This chain links TRBV15 with TRBJ2-5; 9 positions match TRBD2. Trimming cost V 0 bases and J 0 bases; bases outside gene matches: 8. CDR3 length equals 18 residues. Germline CDR1 and CDR2: LNHNV and YYDKDF (reference sequence). The CDR3 region is CATSRDLGLAGNQETQYF. The CDR3, as DNA: TGTGCCACCAGCAGAGATCTCGGTCTAGCGGGAAACCAAGAGACCCAGTACTTC.